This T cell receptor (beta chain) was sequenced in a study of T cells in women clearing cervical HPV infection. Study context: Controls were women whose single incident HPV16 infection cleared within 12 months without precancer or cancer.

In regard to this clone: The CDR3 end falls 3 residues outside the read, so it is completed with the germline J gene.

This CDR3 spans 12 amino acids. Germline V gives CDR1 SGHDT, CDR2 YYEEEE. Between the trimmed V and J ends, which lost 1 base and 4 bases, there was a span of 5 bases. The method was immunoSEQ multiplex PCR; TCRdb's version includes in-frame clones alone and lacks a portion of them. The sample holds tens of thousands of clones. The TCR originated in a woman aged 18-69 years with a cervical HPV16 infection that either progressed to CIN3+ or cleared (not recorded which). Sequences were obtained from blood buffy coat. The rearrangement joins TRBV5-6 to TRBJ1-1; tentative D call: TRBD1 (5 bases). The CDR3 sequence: CASSLQGTEAFF. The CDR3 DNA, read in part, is TGTGCCAGCAGCTTGCAGGGCACTGAA.